The sequence of this T cell receptor beta chain was determined in a study of blood T cell repertoires in COVID-19 (dated by TCRdb to 2019 to 2021). Regarding the complete study: Samples covering the acute and convalescent phases of COVID-19 were provided by collaborators in the United States, Italy and Spain. The material from the prospective study consisted of cDNA or gDNA derived from T cells, B-cell-depleted T cells, or PBMCs. Deeply sampled blood TCRbeta repertoires from subjects exposed to, actively infected with, or recovered from COVID-19 were included in the dataset. The repertoires were released in a freely available public database intended as a resource for research on the immune response to SARS-CoV-2. The samples were drawn from two sources: the first 160 participants of the ongoing ImmuneRACE study, and 1,000 to 1,500 subjects contributed by 6 global collaborators. Sample metadata almost always included a de-identified subject ID, COVID-19 status, age in years and sex. HLA class I and class II types, where available, came from metadata supplied by the sample provider rather than from assay-based typing.

TCRbeta CDR3 regions were amplified from genomic DNA by means of the immunoSEQ Assay, a bias-controlled multiplex PCR. The published analysis was carried out like this. The number of nucleated cells in each sample was estimated from the amplification of reference gene primers within the assay. Sequence reads were collapsed and filtered to measure the absolute abundance of every unique TCRbeta CDR3 rearrangement. For each sample, productive Simpson clonality was calculated as the square root of Simpson's diversity index across productive rearrangements. As stored in TCRdb, this immuneACCESS dataset retains in-frame rearrangements with V and J assigned. A fraction of the clones does not appear; measured against another copy, unresolved V genes explain less than half of the discrepancy, and the remainder lacks a known reason. That table is the source of V, J and clone size, and D and trimming were worked out from the DNA. For this sample there are some 75,000 clones; 90% appear just once. The ten largest clones add up to 6% to 7.5% of the sample.

Collaborating institutions collected whole blood in K2EDTA tubes following their own protocols. For TCRbeta analysis, collaborators shipped samples in one of three forms: frozen whole blood, isolated PBMCs, or DNA extracted from either of those sample types. The CDR3 runs 16 residues from the cysteine to the phenylalanine. Of the read, only the CDR3 DNA is kept; its 48 bases are in frame from base 1. V sheds 2 bases and J sheds 1 base, leaving 13 bases between their ends. General findings and caveats noted by the study authors: Clinical and demographic metadata were provided uncurated, with the amount varying by source and participant.

Comments on this clone: The clone's antigen remains unknown. No clone much larger than this one lies a single base away; base qualities are absent.

Sequencing used peripheral blood. The source is a human donor in a cohort sampled during active COVID-19. The chain was built from TRBV23-1 and TRBJ2-3; D gene: possibly TRBD1, on 6 matching bases. TRBV23-1 is flagged as an ORF with uncertain function. The nucleotide sequence reads TGCGCCAGCAGTCAACCGAGGACAGATCGCACAGATACGCAGTATTTT. The resulting protein is CASSQPRTDRTDTQYF.